This T cell receptor (beta chain) was captured in a study of OX40 agonist ivuxolimab in advanced cancers. On the study more broadly: Aged about 20 to 80 with a mean of 60 years, they were around 79% male. Partial responses were observed in three patients, of whom one had hepatocellular carcinoma and two had cutaneous melanoma. The study, taken as a whole, reports: Among some nonresponders, normalized T-cell clonal expansion was also low.

The repertoire was sequenced with immunoSEQ multiplex PCR; TCRdb's copy has only in-frame clones and lacks some. The repertoire holds under 85,000 clones, with more than 70% as singletons. Details on this clone: Its antigen is as yet unknown.

The sequencing used CD4+ or CD8+ T cells sorted from blood, collected in a trial of the OX40 agonist ivuxolimab. This TCR derives from an adult with an advanced solid tumor such as melanoma, head and neck, liver or kidney cancer.

Here the CDR3 reads CASSEAGSSPVEQYF. As DNA, the CDR3 is TGTGCCAGCAGTGAAGCGGGATCCTCCCCAGTCGAGCAGTACTTC. The genes are TRBV6-1 and TRBJ2-7; D is undetermined. The CDR3 covers 15 residues. V dropped 0 bases and J dropped 6 bases, with 15 bases sitting between them. The germline V gene has CDR1 MNHNS and CDR2 SASEGT.